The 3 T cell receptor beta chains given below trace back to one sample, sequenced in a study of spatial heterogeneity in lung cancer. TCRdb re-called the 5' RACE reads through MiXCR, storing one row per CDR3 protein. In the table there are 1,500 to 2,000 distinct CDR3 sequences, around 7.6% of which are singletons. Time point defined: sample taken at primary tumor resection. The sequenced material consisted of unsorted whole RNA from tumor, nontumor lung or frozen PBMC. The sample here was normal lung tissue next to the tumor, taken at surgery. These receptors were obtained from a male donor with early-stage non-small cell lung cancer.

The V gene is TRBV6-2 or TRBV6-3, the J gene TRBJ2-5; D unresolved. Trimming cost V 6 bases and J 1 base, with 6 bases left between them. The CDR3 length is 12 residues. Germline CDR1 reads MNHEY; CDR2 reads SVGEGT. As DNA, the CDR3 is TGTGCCAGCAGCCGATTCCAAGAGACCCAGTACTTC. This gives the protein CASSRFQETQYF.

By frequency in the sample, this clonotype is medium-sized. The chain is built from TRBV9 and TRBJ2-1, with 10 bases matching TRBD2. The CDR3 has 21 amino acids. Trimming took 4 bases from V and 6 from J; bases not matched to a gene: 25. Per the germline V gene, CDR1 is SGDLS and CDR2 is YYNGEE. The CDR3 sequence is CASSNMWLTSGKVGEVNEQFF. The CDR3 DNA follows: TGTGCCAGCAGCAACATGTGGCTCACTAGCGGGAAGGTTGGGGAGGTCAATGAGCAGTTCTTC. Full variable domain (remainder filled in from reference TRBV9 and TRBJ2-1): DSGVTQTPKHLITATGQRVTLRCSPRSGDLSVYWYQQSLDQGLQFLIQYYNGEERAKGNILERFSAQQFPDLHSELNLSSLELGDSALYFCASSNMWLTSGKVGEVNEQFFGPGTRLTVL.

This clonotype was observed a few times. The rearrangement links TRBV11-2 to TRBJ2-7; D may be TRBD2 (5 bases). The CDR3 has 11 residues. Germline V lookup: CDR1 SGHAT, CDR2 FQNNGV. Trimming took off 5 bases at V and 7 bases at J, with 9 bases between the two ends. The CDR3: CASSRGGEQYF. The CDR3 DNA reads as TGTGCCAGCAGCCGAGGCGGGGAGCAGTACTTC. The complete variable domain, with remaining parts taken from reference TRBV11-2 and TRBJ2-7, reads EAGVAQSPRYKIIEKRQSVAFWCNPISGHATLYWYQQILGQGPKLLIQFQNNGVVDDSQLPKDRFSAERLKGVDSTLKIQPAKLEDSAVYLCASSRGGEQYFGPGTRLTVT.